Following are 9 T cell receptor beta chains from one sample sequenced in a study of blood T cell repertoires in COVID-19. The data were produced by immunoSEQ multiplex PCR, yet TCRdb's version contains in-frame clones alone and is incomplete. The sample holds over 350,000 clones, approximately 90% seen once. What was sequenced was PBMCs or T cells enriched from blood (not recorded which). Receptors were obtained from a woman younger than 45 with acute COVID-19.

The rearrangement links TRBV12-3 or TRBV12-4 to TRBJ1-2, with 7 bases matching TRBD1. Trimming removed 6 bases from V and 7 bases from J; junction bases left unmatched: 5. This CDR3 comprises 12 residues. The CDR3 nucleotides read TGTGCCAGCAGCCCGCGACAGGGTGGCTACACCTTC. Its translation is CASSPRQGGYTF.

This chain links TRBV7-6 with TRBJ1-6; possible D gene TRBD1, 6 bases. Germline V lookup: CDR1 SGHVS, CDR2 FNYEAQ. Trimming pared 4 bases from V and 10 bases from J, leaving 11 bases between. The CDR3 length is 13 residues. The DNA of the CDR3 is TGTGCCAGCAGCTCGACAGGCGAGTCACCCCTCCACTTT. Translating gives CASSSTGESPLHF.

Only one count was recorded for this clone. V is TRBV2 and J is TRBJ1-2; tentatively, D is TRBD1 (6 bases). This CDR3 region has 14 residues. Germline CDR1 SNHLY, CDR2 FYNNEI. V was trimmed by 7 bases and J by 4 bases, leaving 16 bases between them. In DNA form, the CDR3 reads TGTGCCAGCAAACCCCTAGGACAGTCCTATGGCTACACCTTC. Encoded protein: CASKPLGQSYGYTF.

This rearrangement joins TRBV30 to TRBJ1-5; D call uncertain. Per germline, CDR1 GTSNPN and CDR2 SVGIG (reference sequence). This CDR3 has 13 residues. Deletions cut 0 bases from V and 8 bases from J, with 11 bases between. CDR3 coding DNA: TGTGCCTGGAGTGTTGACCGCCGGGAGCCCCAGCATTTT. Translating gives CAWSVDRREPQHF.

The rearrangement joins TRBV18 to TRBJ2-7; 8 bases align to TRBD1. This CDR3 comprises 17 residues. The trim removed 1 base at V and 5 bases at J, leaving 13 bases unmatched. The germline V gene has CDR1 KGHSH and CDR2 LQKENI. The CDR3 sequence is CASSPRQGQVGSHEQYF. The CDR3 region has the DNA TGTGCCAGCTCACCACGTCAGGGACAGGTAGGATCCCACGAGCAGTACTTC.

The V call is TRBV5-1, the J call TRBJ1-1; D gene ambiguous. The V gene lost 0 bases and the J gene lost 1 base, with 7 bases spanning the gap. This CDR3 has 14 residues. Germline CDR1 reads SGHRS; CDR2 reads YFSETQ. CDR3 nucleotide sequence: TGCGCCAGCAGCTTGGCGGCGGGGAACACTGAAGCTTTCTTT. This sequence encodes CASSLAAGNTEAFF.

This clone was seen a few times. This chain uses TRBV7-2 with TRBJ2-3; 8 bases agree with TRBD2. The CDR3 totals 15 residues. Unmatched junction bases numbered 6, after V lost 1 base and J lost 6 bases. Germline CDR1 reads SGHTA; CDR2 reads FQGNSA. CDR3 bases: TGTGCCAGCAGCTTAGACTCGGGGGGGCGCGATACGCAGTATTTT. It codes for CASSLDSGGRDTQYF.

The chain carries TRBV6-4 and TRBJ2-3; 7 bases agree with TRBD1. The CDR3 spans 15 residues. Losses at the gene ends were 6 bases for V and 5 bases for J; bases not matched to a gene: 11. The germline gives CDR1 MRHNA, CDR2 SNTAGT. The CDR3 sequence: CASSVQGYAGDTQYF. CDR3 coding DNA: TGTGCCAGCAGCGTACAGGGGTATGCGGGAGATACGCAGTATTTT.

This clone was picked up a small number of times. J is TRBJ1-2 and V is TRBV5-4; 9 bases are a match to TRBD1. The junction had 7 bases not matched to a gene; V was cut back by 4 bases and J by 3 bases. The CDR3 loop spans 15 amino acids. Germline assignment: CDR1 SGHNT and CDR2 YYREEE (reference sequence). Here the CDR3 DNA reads TGTGCCAGCAGCCGCCCGGGACAGGGCCACTATGGCTACACCTTC. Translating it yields CASSRPGQGHYGYTF.